The 13 T cell receptor beta chains presented below share a single source sample, sequenced in a study of cytomegalovirus exposure and HLA in healthy donors. 13 Jbeta primers and 60 Vbeta primers were used for the PCR. Assay used: immunoSEQ multiplex PCR; TCRdb lists only in-frame clones, some missing. The sample has about 130,000 clones, 75% to 80% seen once. What was sequenced was PBMCs. Every receptor here comes from a man younger than 40 in good health and CMV-seronegative.

This chain links TRBV11-2 with TRBJ2-2, with a possible D match to TRBD2 (5 bases). V gave up 0 bases and J gave up 6 bases, with 5 bases separating them. The CDR3 contains 13 residues. The germline V gene has CDR1 SGHAT and CDR2 FQNNGV. CDR3 DNA: TGTGCCAGCAGCTTAGACGGGGCCGGGGAGCTGTTTTTT. Translation gives CASSLDGAGELFF.

The rearrangement uses TRBV5-1 and TRBJ2-7, with 8 bases lining up with TRBD1. CDR3 length: 15 residues. V was pared by 4 bases and J by 1 base, with 7 bases of the junction left unmatched. The germline V gene has CDR1 SGHRS and CDR2 YFSETQ. DNA for the CDR3: TGCGCCAGCAGCGTACAGGGGGTTCCTTCCTACGAGCAGTACTTC. Its translation is CASSVQGVPSYEQYF. Filled out from reference TRBV5-1 and TRBJ2-7, the complete variable domain reads KAGVTQTPRYLIKTRGQQVTLSCSPISGHRSVSWYQQTPGQGLQFLFEYFSETQRNKGNFPGRFSGRQFSNSRSEMNVSTLELGDSALYLCASSVQGVPSYEQYFGPGTRLTVT.

The chain links TRBV7-8 to TRBJ2-7; 10 bases match TRBD2. From germline, CDR1 is SGHVS and CDR2 FQNEAQ. This CDR3 spans 14 amino acids. Trimming cost V 4 bases and J 5 bases; bases outside gene matches: 5. CDR3 sequence reads: CASSSWTSGDEQYF. CDR3 nucleotides: TGTGCCAGCAGCTCCTGGACTAGCGGCGACGAGCAGTACTTC.

This clone was seen a handful of times. This chain connects TRBV6-6 to TRBJ2-4; 9 nucleotides agree with TRBD2. The CDR3 runs to 16 residues. The trim removed 3 bases at V and 4 bases at J, leaving 7 bases unmatched. From germline, CDR1 is MNHNY and CDR2 SVGAGI (reference sequence). The CDR3 coding sequence is TGTGCCAGCAGTTATCCGGTAGCGGGGGTGAAAAACATTCAGTACTTC. This translates into CASSYPVAGVKNIQYF.

V is TRBV18 and J is TRBJ2-2; 8 bases are shared with TRBD1. J lost 4 bases, V lost 6 bases, and 7 bases had no gene match. Germline CDR1 KGHSH, CDR2 LQKENI. The CDR3 length is 15 residues. The CDR3 sequence is CASSPPGQATGELFF. In nucleotides, the CDR3 is TGTGCCAGCTCTCCTCCGGGACAGGCCACCGGGGAGCTGTTTTTT.

CDR3 loop: CASSLPGTSKPNEQFF. For the CDR3, the DNA is TGTGCCAGCAGTTTACCGGGGACTAGCAAACCTAATGAGCAGTTCTTC. The chain is built from TRBV28 and TRBJ2-1, with 9 bases lining up with TRBD2. J was trimmed by 7 bases and V by 2 bases; bases with no gene match: 9. Germline V gene lookup returns CDR1 MDHEN and CDR2 SYDVKM. This CDR3 spans 16 amino acids.

The chain carries TRBV7-9 and TRBJ2-7; a possible D gene is TRBD2 (5 bases). Germline assignment: CDR1 SEHNR and CDR2 FQNEAQ (reference sequence). CDR3 length equals 14 residues. V was clipped by 5 bases and J by 2 bases, with 13 bases between them. The DNA of the CDR3 is TGTGCCAGCAGCGAGCGGAGGATCCCCTACGAGCAGTACTTC. Its protein product is CASSERRIPYEQYF.

The V and J genes are TRBV7-9 and TRBJ2-3; TRBD2 matches 7 bases. The CDR3 covers 17 residues. V was clipped by 5 bases and J by 0 bases; unmatched bases: 11. Germline V CDR1 and CDR2: SEHNR, FQNEAQ (reference sequence). CDR3 region: CASSPPGGGSSTDTQYF. The CDR3 bases are TGTGCCAGCAGCCCCCCCGGCGGGGGTTCTAGCACAGATACGCAGTATTTT.

The chain is built from TRBV2 and TRBJ2-3; possibly TRBD2 for D (5 bases). The CDR3 is made up of 16 amino acids. Trimming removed 5 bases at V and 0 bases at J, with 15 bases between. The germline CDR1 and CDR2 sequences are SNHLY and FYNNEI. The CDR3: CASSSLGSGSTDTQYF. The CDR3 nucleotides read TGTGCCAGCAGTTCCCTCGGTTCGGGAAGCACAGATACGCAGTATTTT.

This rearrangement joins TRBV28 to TRBJ1-2; D gene unclear. The germline V and J ends were trimmed by 1 base and 4 bases, with 10 bases remaining between them. CDR3 size: 14 residues. In germline, CDR1 is MDHEN, CDR2 SYDVKM. The CDR3 loop reads CASSLSQDPYGYTF. The CDR3 DNA reads as TGTGCCAGCAGTTTATCTCAGGATCCCTATGGCTACACCTTC.

CDR3 protein: CASRQGDADTQYF. Here the CDR3 DNA reads TGCGCCAGCAGACAGGGGGACGCAGATACGCAGTATTTT. This rearrangement joins TRBV5-1 to TRBJ2-3; 8 bases are shared with TRBD1. The CDR3 is made up of 13 amino acids. The germline CDR1 and CDR2 sequences are SGHRS and YFSETQ. The junction had 3 bases not matched to a gene; V was cut back by 5 bases and J by 4 bases.

The V gene is TRBV27, the J gene TRBJ1-1; D might be TRBD1 (6 bases). The CDR3 is 13 amino acids. Germline CDR1 and CDR2: MNHEY and SMNVEV (reference sequence). The V end lost 5 bases, the J end lost 5 bases, and 12 bases lay between the germline ends. CDR3: CASSQGQETEAFF. DNA for the CDR3: TGTGCCAGCAGTCAGGGGCAAGAGACTGAAGCTTTCTTT.

This chain links TRBV5-3 with TRBJ2-6; perhaps TRBD1 as D (5 bases). TRBV5-3 is an open reading frame whose function is uncertain. Deletions cut 0 bases from V and 2 bases from J, with 6 bases between. CDR3 size: 15 residues. The CDR3 DNA is TGTGCCAGAAGCTTGGGGGGCCCTGGGGCCAACGTCCTGACTTTC. It yields the protein CARSLGGPGANVLTF.